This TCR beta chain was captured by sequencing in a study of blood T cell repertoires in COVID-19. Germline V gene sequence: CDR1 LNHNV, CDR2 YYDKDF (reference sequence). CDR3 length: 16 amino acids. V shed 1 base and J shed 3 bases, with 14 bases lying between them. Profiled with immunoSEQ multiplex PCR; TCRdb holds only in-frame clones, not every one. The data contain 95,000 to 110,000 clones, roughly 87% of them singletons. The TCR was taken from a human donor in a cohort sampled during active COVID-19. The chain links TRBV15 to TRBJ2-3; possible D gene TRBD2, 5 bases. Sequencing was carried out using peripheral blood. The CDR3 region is CATSRVRGGQTDTQYF. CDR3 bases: TGTGCCACCAGCAGAGTTCGGGGTGGCCAAACAGATACGCAGTATTTT.